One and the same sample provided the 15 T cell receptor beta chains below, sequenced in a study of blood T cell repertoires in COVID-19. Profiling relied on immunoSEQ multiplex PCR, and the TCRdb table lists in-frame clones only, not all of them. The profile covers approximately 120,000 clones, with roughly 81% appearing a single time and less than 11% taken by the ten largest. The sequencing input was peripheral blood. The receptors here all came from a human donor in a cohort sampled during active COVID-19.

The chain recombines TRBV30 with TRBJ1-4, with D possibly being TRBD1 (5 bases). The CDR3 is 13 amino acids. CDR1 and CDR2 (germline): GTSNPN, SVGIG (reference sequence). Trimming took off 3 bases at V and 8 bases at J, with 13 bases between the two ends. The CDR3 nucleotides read TGTGCCTGGAGGGGGCAGTCGAAAGAAAAACTGTTTTTT. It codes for CAWRGQSKEKLFF.

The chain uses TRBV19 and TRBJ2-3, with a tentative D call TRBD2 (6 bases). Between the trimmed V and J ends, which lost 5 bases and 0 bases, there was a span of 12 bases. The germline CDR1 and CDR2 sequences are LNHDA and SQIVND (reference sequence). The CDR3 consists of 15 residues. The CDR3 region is CASSPWGTSTDTQYF. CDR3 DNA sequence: TGTGCCAGTAGTCCCTGGGGGACTAGCACAGATACGCAGTATTTT. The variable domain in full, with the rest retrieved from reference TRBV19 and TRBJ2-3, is DGGITQSPKYLFRKEGQNVTLSCEQNLNHDAMYWYRQDPGQGLRLIYYSQIVNDFQKGDIAEGYSVSREKKESFPLTVTSAQKNPTAFYLCASSPWGTSTDTQYFGPGTRLTVL.

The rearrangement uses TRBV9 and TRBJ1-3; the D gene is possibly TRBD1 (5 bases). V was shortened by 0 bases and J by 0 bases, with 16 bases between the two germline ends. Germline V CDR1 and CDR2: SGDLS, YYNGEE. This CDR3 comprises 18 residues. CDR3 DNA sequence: TGTGCCAGCAGCGTAGCTCCCAGACAGCATAGCTCTGGAAACACCATATATTTT. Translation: CASSVAPRQHSSGNTIYF.

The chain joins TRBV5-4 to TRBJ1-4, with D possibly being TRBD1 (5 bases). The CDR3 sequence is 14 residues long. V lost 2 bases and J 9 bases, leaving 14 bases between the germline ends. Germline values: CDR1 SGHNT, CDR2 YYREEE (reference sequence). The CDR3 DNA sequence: TGTGCCAGCAGCTTACAGGCACCAGGACAAAAACTGTTTTTT. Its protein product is CASSLQAPGQKLFF.

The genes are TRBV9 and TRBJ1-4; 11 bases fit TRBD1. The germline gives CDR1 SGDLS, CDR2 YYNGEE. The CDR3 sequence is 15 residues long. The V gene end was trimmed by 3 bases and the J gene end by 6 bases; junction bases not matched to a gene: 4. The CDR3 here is CASSARDRGDEKLFF. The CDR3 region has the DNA TGTGCCAGCAGCGCCCGGGACAGGGGGGATGAAAAACTGTTTTTT.

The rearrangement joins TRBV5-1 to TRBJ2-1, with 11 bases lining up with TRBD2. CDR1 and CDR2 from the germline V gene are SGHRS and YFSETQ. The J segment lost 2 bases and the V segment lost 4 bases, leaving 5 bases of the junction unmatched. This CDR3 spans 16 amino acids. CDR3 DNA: TGCGCCAGCAGCCCCTTAGCGGGGGGGCCCTACAATGAGCAGTTCTTC. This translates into CASSPLAGGPYNEQFF.

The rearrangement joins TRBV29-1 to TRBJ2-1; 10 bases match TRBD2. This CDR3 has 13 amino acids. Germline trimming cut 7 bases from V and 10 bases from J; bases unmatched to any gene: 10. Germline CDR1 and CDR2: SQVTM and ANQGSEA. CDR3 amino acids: CSGTSGTLKEQFF. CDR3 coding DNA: TGCAGCGGGACTAGCGGAACCTTGAAGGAGCAGTTCTTC.

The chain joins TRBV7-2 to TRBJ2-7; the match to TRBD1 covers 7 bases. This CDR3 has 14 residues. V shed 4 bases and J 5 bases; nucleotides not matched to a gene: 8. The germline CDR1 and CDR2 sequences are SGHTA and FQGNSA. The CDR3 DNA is TGTGCCAGCAGCTGGGGAGTGACAGGGAACGAGCAGTACTTC. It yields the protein CASSWGVTGNEQYF.

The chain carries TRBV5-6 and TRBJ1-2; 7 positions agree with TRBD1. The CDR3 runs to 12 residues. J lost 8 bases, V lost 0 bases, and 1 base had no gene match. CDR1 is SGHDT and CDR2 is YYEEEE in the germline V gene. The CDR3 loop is CASSLGQGGYTF. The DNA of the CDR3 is TGTGCCAGCAGCTTGGGACAGGGAGGCTACACCTTC. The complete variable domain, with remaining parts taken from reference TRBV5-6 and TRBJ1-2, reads DAGVTQSPTHLIKTRGQQVTLRCSPKSGHDTVSWYQQALGQGPQFIFQYYEEEERQRGNFPDRFSGHQFPNYSSELNVNALLLGDSALYLCASSLGQGGYTFGSGTRLTVV.

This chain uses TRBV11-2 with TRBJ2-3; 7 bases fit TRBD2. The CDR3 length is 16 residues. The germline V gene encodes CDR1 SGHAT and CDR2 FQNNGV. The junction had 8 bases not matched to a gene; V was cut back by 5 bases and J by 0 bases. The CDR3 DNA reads TGTGCCAGCAGCGTAGGCGGGAGACCTAGCACAGATACGCAGTATTTT. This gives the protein CASSVGGRPSTDTQYF.

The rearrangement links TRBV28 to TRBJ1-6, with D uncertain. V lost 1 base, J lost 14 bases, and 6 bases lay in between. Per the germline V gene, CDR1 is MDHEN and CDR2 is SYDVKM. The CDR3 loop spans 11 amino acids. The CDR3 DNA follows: TGTGCCAGCAGTTTATCGAGGGCCCTCCACTTT. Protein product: CASSLSRALHF.

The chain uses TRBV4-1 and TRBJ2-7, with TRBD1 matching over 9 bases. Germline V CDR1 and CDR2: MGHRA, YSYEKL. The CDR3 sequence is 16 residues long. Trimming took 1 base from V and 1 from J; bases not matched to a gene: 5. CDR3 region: CASSQAPGQGSYEQYF. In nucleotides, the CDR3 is TGCGCCAGCAGCCAAGCTCCGGGACAGGGATCCTACGAGCAGTACTTC.

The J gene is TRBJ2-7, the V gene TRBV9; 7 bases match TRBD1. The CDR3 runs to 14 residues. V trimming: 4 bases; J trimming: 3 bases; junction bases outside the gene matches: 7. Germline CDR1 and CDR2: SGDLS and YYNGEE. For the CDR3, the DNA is TGTGCCAGCAGCCTCCTAGACAGGGACTACGAGCAGTACTTC. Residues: CASSLLDRDYEQYF.

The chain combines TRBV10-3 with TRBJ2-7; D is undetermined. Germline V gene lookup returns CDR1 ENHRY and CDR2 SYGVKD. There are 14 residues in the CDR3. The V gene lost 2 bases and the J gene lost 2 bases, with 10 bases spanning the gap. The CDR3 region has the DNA TGTGCCATCAGTGAGCTAGGCACCACCTACGAGCAGTACTTC. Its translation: CAISELGTTYEQYF.

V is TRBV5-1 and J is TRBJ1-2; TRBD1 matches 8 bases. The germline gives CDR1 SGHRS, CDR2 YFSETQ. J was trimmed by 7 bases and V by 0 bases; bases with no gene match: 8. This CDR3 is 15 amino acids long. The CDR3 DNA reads TGCGCCAGCAGCTTGGTGGCAGGGGGCGGCGGTGGCTACACCTTC. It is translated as CASSLVAGGGGGYTF.